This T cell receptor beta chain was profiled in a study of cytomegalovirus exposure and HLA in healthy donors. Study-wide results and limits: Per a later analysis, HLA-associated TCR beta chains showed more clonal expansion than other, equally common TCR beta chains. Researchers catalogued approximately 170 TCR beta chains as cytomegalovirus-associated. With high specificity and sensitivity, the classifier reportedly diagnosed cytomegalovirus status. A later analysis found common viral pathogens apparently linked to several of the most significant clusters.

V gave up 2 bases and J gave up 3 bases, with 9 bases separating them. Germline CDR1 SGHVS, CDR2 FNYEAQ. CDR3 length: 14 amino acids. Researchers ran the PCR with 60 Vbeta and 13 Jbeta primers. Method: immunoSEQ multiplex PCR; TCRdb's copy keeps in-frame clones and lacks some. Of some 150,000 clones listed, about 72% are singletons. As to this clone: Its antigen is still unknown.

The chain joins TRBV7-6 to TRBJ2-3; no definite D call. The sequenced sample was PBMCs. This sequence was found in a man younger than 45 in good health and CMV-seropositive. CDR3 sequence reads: CASSLLGLTDTQYF. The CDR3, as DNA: TGTGCCAGCAGCTTACTAGGCCTTACAGATACGCAGTATTTT. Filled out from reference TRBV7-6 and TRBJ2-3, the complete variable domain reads GAGVSQSPRYKVTKRGQDVALRCDPISGHVSLYWYRQALGQGPEFLTYFNYEAQQDKSGLPNDRFSAERPEGSISTLTIQRTEQRDSAMYRCASSLLGLTDTQYFGPGTRLTVL.